The entry below describes one T cell receptor (beta chain). These data come from a study of control samples from healthy donors and cancer patients. From germline, CDR1 is MNHEY and CDR2 SVGAGI. This CDR3 spans 15 amino acids. With 6 bases clipped from V and 4 bases from J, the junction kept 7 bases outside the gene matches. Profiling relied on immunoSEQ multiplex PCR, and the TCRdb table lists in-frame clones only, not all of them. Found here are about 80,000 clones, roughly 89% of them singletons; the top ten hold less than 6%. The rearrangement uses TRBV6-5 and TRBJ2-1; 9 bases align to TRBD2. Source material: blood. This receptor was identified in a man aged 45 to 65 in good health. DNA for the CDR3: TGTGCCAGCAGCCGACTAGCGGAACCTTACAATGAGCAGTTCTTC. Translating it yields CASSRLAEPYNEQFF.